Listed here are 7 T cell receptor beta chains from one sample, sequenced in a study of response to subunit inactivated influenza vaccine. In TCRdb, the RT-PCR reads were re-called with MiXCR into one record per CDR3 protein. The table lists around 190,000 distinct CDR3 sequences, around 15% of them singletons. The sequencing used CD8+ T cells sorted from PBMCs, collected about 5 days after vaccination. Source of these receptors: a man aged 50-59 years who received an inactivated influenza vaccine.

This clonotype occurred a few times. The chain joins TRBV28 to TRBJ1-1; TRBD1 aligns across 8 bases. CDR1 MDHEN and CDR2 SYDVKM come from the germline V gene. The CDR3 contains 14 residues. The V and J ends lost 4 bases and 3 bases, in that order; junction bases with no gene match: 4. CDR3 in DNA: TGTGCCAGCAGTTCTGACAGGGGTGACACTGAAGCTTTCTTT. Protein: CASSSDRGDTEAFF. Complete variable domain (other parts from reference TRBV28 and TRBJ1-1): DVKVTQSSRYLVKRTGEKVFLECVQDMDHENMFWYRQDPGLGLRLIYFSYDVKMKEKGDIPEGYSVSREKKERFSLILESASTNQTSMYLCASSSDRGDTEAFFGQGTRLTVV.

This clonotype was seen at least ten times. The chain links TRBV5-1 to TRBJ2-7; 10 positions agree with TRBD1. This CDR3 spans 15 amino acids. Unmatched junction bases numbered 5, after V lost 3 bases and J lost 2 bases. The V gene's germline CDR1 is SGHRS and CDR2 YFSETQ. The CDR3 nucleotides are TGCGCCAGCAGCTCCACCGGGACAGGGGCCTACGAGCAGTACTTC. Its protein product is CASSSTGTGAYEQYF. The full variable domain, rest sourced from reference TRBV5-1 and TRBJ2-7, is KAGVTQTPRYLIKTRGQQVTLSCSPISGHRSVSWYQQTPGQGLQFLFEYFSETQRNKGNFPGRFSGRQFSNSRSEMNVSTLELGDSALYLCASSSTGTGAYEQYFGPGTRLTVT.

This clonotype came up a few times. This sequence joins TRBV5-1 and TRBJ1-1; 8 nucleotides align to TRBD1. CDR3 length equals 16 residues. Trimming removed 4 bases from V and 0 bases from J; junction bases left unmatched: 8. The germline gives CDR1 SGHRS, CDR2 YFSETQ. This CDR3 is CASSQGGQVMNTEAFF. CDR3 DNA: TGCGCCAGCAGCCAGGGGGGACAGGTCATGAACACTGAAGCTTTCTTT. The whole variable domain, filled in from reference TRBV5-1 and TRBJ1-1, reads KAGVTQTPRYLIKTRGQQVTLSCSPISGHRSVSWYQQTPGQGLQFLFEYFSETQRNKGNFPGRFSGRQFSNSRSEMNVSTLELGDSALYLCASSQGGQVMNTEAFFGQGTRLTVV.

The rearrangement links TRBV20-1 to TRBJ2-2; 9 nucleotides align to TRBD2. From germline, CDR1 is DFQATT and CDR2 SNEGSKA (reference sequence). Trimming took 3 bases from V and 1 from J; bases not matched to a gene: 0. This CDR3 has 14 amino acids. Here the CDR3 reads CSARREGNTGELFF. CDR3 bases: TGCAGTGCTAGGCGGGAGGGGAACACCGGGGAGCTGTTTTTT.

This clonotype was counted between two and nine times. The rearrangement links TRBV14 to TRBJ2-1, with D hard to call. Per germline, CDR1 SGHDN and CDR2 FVKESK. The CDR3 sequence is 15 residues long. The V end lost 2 bases, the J end lost 0 bases, and 8 bases lay between the germline ends. The CDR3 sequence: CASSQYTGSYNEQFF. In nucleotides, the CDR3 is TGTGCCAGCAGCCAATATACGGGCTCCTACAATGAGCAGTTCTTC.

About this clonotype itself: One junction end does not reproduce the germline sequence, and a read error may be involved. The chain combines TRBV12-3 or TRBV12-4 with TRBJ2-1, with D tentatively TRBD2 (5 bases). This CDR3 is built from 15 residues. The CDR3 region is CASSSDSSSYNEQLF. The CDR3, as DNA: TGTGCCAGCAGTTCGGACTCATCCTCCTACAATGAGCAGCTCTTC.

In its sample, this clonotype was seen many times. The chain has TRBV27 and TRBJ2-3; the D is unclear. Trimming removed 4 bases at V and 3 bases at J, with 23 bases between. Germline V gene data show CDR1 as MNHEY and CDR2 as SMNVEV (reference sequence). There are 18 residues in the CDR3. CDR3 nucleotides: TGTGCCAGCAGTTCGGCCAGCGTATGGCCTAAAGGAACAGATACGCAGTATTTT. This codes for CASSSASVWPKGTDTQYF.